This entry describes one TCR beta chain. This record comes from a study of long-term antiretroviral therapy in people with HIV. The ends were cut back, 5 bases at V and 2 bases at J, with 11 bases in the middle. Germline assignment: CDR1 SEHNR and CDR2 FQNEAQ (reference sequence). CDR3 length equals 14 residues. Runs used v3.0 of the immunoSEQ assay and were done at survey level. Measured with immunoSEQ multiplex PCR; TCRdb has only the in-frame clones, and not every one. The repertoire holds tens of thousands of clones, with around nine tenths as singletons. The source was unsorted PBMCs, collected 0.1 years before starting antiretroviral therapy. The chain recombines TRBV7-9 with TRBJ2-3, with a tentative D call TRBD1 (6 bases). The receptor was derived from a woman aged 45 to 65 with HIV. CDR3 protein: CASSPDSYTDTQYF. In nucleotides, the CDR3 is TGTGCCAGCAGCCCGGACAGCTACACAGATACGCAGTATTTT.